This TCR beta chain was sequenced in a study of CD8 T cells in Susac syndrome. Germline V gene data show CDR1 as SNHLY and CDR2 as FYNNEI. The germline V and J ends were trimmed by 3 bases and 15 bases, with 15 bases remaining between them. The CDR3 is 12 residues long. Random hexamers served to reverse transcribe about 0.5 to 1 ug RNA. In TCRdb, the immunoSEQ multiplex PCR reads were re-called with MiXCR into one record per CDR3 protein. The table shows fewer than 350,000 distinct CDR3 sequences, with 89% occurring only once. This sequence joins TRBV2 and TRBJ2-1; no clear D gene. The sample was CD8+ T cells from PBMCs. The TCR was taken from a human donor with multiple sclerosis. Here the CDR3 DNA reads TGTGCCAGCAGTGAGGGCGCCCACTTAGGGTTCTTC. Translated: CASSEGAHLGFF.